This paragraph covers one T cell receptor (beta chain) sequence. In its sample, this clonotype was seen many times. This clone's antigen is unknown. No base quality values were provided; no much bigger clone lies one nucleotide off. Ficoll-Paque density gradient centrifugation was used to isolate PBMCs. Sequencing was carried out with an Illumina NovaSeq 6000. Using 5'RACE with constant-segment primers, TCRalpha and TCRbeta cDNA libraries were constructed, with sample barcodes and unique molecular identifiers added in the process. Trizol reagent was used to extract RNA from every sample. The libraries were amplified in two PCR steps, and the second step added a second sample barcode and Illumina TruSeq adapters. Sequencing of the libraries was done on an Illumina NovaSeq, producing 2 x 150 bp paired-end reads. From the authors' description of their analysis: Demultiplexing of reads and collapsing into UMI-guided consensus sequences were performed with migec v1.2.7. Using mixcr v2.1.11, UMI consensuses were aligned to TRA and TRB V and J templates and then assembled into clonotypes. Expanded or contracted clonotypes were those called significant by both edgeR and NoisET, with noise models trained on biological replicates. For edgeR calls, a false discovery rate-adjusted p below 0.01 and a log2 fold-change threshold of 1 were applied. PCA with hierarchical clustering of max-normalized trajectories of the 1000 most abundant clonotypes was used as exploratory dynamics analysis. Separately sequenced CD4+ and CD8+ repertoires were used to assign the CD4 or CD8 phenotype of responding clones. In-frame beta chains were kept once TCRdb had trimmed the public reads at Q25 with fastp and called clones with MiXCR. Identical CDR3 protein sequences are pooled into one entry, listed with their most common genes and DNA. TCRdb assigned the V and J calls; the authors' analysis was not used. This sample is represented by about 250,000 distinct CDR3 sequences; over 15% of them were singletons. The ten largest make up more than 20% of the sample.

V has 5 bases trimmed and J has 3 bases trimmed; junction bases matching no gene number 5. The CDR3 numbers 14 residues from cysteine through phenylalanine. The read is trimmed to its CDR3 DNA, 42 bases read in frame from base 1. The sample belongs to a study of T-cell memory formation after mild COVID-19 (dated by TCRdb to the early 2020s). About the study as a whole: TCR sequence clusters from the two donors were largely donor specific. Two young, previously healthy adult volunteers made up the cohort, one male and one female. Longitudinal TCRalpha and TCRbeta repertoire sequencing tracked T-cell clones expanding and contracting after mild COVID-19 in a couple of donors.

Results the study describes overall, beyond this receptor: From day 15 to 85, contracting clones showed balanced CD4/CD8 phenotypes, whereas a second wave of clones that expanded from day 15 to 37 leaned towards CD4+. Contracting CD4+ clones appeared mostly in the CM and EM memory subsets, whereas CD8+ clones were enriched in EMRA. Only a couple of mild cases were covered by the study, and larger cohorts that include severe cases with pre-infection samples were considered necessary. Some responding clones were detected in pre-infection memory, which suggested that pre-existing cross-reactive memory T cells had joined the SARS-CoV-2 response. SARS-CoV-2 specificity of the second-wave clones peaking on day 37 was not confirmed.

The sample comprised PBMCs or a T cell subset sorted from them (not recorded which). The sequence was obtained from a man younger than 35 who had mild COVID-19 (a few samples of this study predate the infection). The sample titles of this study are shuffled in the database, so cell type and time point are left out; the donor was told from shared clones. This sequence uses TRBV12-3 or TRBV12-4 and TRBJ2-7, with 9 middle bases fitting TRBD1. Here the CDR3 is given as CASSPGTGRYEQYF. The base sequence is TGTGCCAGCAGTCCCGGGACAGGGCGCTACGAGCAGTACTTC.